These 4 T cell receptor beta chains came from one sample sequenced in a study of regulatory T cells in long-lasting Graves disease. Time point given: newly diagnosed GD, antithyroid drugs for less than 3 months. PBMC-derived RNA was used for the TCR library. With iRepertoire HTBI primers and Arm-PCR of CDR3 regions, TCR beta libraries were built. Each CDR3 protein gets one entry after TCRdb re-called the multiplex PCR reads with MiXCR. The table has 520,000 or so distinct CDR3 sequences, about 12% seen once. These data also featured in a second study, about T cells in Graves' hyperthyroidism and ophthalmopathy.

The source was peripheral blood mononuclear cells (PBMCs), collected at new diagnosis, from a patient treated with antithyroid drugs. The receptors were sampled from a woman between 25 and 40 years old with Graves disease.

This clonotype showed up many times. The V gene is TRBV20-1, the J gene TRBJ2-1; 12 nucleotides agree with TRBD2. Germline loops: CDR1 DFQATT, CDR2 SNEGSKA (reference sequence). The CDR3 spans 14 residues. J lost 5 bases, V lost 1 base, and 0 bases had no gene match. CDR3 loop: CSARGLAGDNEQFF. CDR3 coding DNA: TGCAGTGCTAGAGGACTAGCGGGGGACAATGAGCAGTTCTTC.

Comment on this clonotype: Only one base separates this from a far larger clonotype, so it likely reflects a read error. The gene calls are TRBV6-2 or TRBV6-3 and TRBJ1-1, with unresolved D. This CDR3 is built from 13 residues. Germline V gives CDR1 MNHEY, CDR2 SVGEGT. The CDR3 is CVSSNRMNTEAFF. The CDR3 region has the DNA TGTGTCAGCAGTAATCGGATGAACACTGAAGCTTTCTTT.

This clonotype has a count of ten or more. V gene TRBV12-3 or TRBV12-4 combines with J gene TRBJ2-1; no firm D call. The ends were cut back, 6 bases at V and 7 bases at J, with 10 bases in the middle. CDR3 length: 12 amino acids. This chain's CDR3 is CASSPTPNEQFF. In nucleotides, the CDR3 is TGTGCCAGCAGCCCCACCCCTAATGAGCAGTTCTTC.

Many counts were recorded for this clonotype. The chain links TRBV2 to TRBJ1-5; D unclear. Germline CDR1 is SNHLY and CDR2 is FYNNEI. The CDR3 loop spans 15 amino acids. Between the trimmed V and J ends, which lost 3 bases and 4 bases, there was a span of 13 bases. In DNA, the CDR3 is TGTGCCAGCAGTGACCGGACGTATGAGAATCAGCCCCAGCATTTT. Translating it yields CASSDRTYENQPQHF.